This T cell receptor beta chain was recovered during a study of blood T cell repertoires in COVID-19 (dated by TCRdb to 2018 to 2020). Regarding the research as a whole: The collaborator samples originated in the United States, Italy and Spain and spanned the acute and convalescent phases of COVID-19. The material from the prospective study consisted of cDNA or gDNA derived from T cells, B-cell-depleted T cells, or PBMCs. Deeply sampled blood TCRbeta repertoires from subjects exposed to, actively infected with, or recovered from COVID-19 were included in the dataset. The repertoires were released in a freely available public database meant as a resource for research on the immune response to SARS-CoV-2. Samples came from the ongoing ImmuneRACE study (first 160 participants) plus 1,254 subjects from 6 global collaborators. Nearly every sample came with metadata listing a de-identified subject ID, COVID-19 status, age in years and sex. Where HLA class I and class II types were available, the types were taken from metadata supplied by the sample provider, not from assay-based typing.

From the cysteine up to the phenylalanine, the CDR3 has a length of 15 residues. Left in the record is the CDR3 DNA by itself, 45 bases read in frame from the first base. V is pruned by 1 base and J by 0 bases, leaving 2 bases of the junction without a gene match. CDR1 and CDR2 (LGHDT, YNNKEL) derive from the germline V gene (reference sequence). The immunoSEQ Assay, a bias-controlled multiplex PCR, was used to amplify TCRbeta CDR3 regions from genomic DNA. Per the original workflow: The number of nucleated cells in each sample was estimated by amplification of reference gene primers within the assay. To quantify the absolute abundance of each unique TCRbeta CDR3 rearrangement, sequence reads were collapsed and filtered. For each sample, productive Simpson clonality was calculated as the square root of Simpson's diversity index across productive rearrangements. Held by TCRdb, this immuneACCESS table contains in-frame sequences only and omits some clones. Under half of the omission traces to an unresolved V gene where checked; the cause of the rest is unknown. V and J calls plus clone size are reproduced from that table; the DNA served to infer D and trimming. The sample profile shows about 320,000 clones; roughly nine tenths of them were found once. The biggest ten clones account for about 2.4% of the sample.

Participants in the prospective study were aged roughly 18 to 100 years, lived in 24 United States geographic areas, and enrolled through a virtual design. In the prospective study, participants were assigned to cohorts based on the clinical history participants reported in a screening survey and a study questionnaire. ImmuneRACE Cohort 3 recovered participants were defined by two consecutive negative NP/OP PCR tests, healthcare professional clearance, or symptom resolution. Mobile phlebotomists in the prospective study collected whole blood, serum and a nasopharyngeal or oropharyngeal swab from every participant. Prospective study participants could optionally give additional blood draws and questionnaires over an approximately two-month period. Before DNA extraction, blood samples from the prospective study were shipped at room temperature or frozen. In this sample, this clone turned up a few times. The antigen this receptor binds is unknown. Within one base of it there is no much larger clone, and no base qualities were kept.

The investigation overall reported the following: Clinical and demographic metadata were provided uncurated, with the amount varying by source and participant.

Source material: PBMCs or T cells enriched from blood (not recorded which). Here the chain combines TRBV3-1 (or the pseudogene TRBV3-2) and TRBJ2-7, with 8 bases matching TRBD2. The origin of this receptor is a man aged 55-75 years who had recovered from COVID-19. The bases are TGTGCCAGCAGCCAAGGACTAGCGAACTCCTACGAGCAGTACTTC. Translation gives CASSQGLANSYEQYF.